The 21 T cell receptor beta chains below were found in one sample sequenced in a study of neurological immune-mediated disorders (dated by TCRdb to between 2018 and 2020). The method was 5' RACE. Sequencing relied on an Illumina HiSeq 2500. The public reads were reprocessed in TCRdb via fastp at Q25 and MiXCR, keeping in-frame beta chains. For every CDR3 protein sequence, its rows merge into one entry that carries the most common genes and DNA. This sample is represented by some 38,000 distinct CDR3 sequences; 3.5% to 4% of them were singletons. Jointly, the top ten make up 2% to 2.5% of the sample. The sequencing sample was made of PBMCs. All receptors derive from a man aged 25-45 years with multiple sclerosis.

In this sample, this clonotype turned up many times. The CDR3 region has the DNA TGCAGCGTCGCAGGACAGCTCATCGGCAATGAGCAGTTCTTC. Translation: CSVAGQLIGNEQFF. The V and J genes are TRBV29-1 and TRBJ2-1; D is perhaps TRBD1 (6 bases). The germline CDR1 and CDR2 sequences are SQVTM and ANQGSEA. Trimming took 6 bases from V and 6 from J, leaving 18 bases between them. This CDR3 region has 14 residues.

This clonotype came up many times. The chain carries TRBV29-1 and TRBJ1-3; no reliable D call. The germline V and J ends were trimmed by 7 bases and 1 base, with 11 bases remaining between them. The CDR3 loop spans 13 amino acids. Germline V gives CDR1 SQVTM, CDR2 ANQGSEA. CDR3: CSANTGSGNTIYF. The DNA for the CDR3 is TGCAGCGCCAACACGGGGTCTGGAAACACCATATATTTT. Together with reference TRBV29-1 and TRBJ1-3, the CDR3 gives the full variable domain: SAVISQKPSRDICQRGTSLTIQCQVDSQVTMMFWYRQQPGQSLTLIATANQGSEATYESGFVIDKFPISRPNLTFSTLTVSNMSPEDSSIYLCSANTGSGNTIYFGEGSWLTVV.

This clonotype came up many times. The chain is built from TRBV29-1 and TRBJ1-1; no firm D call. The CDR3 is 9 amino acids. V was clipped by 5 bases and J by 7 bases, with 5 bases between them. Germline values: CDR1 SQVTM, CDR2 ANQGSEA. CDR3 in amino acids: CSVSGEAFF. In DNA, the CDR3 is TGCAGCGTTTCGGGTGAAGCTTTCTTT.

CDR3 in amino acids: CASSLENNTEAFF. The CDR3 nucleotides are TGCGCCAGCAGCTTGGAAAATAACACTGAAGCTTTCTTT. V is TRBV5-1 and J is TRBJ1-1; D is uncertain. V lost 0 bases, J lost 2 bases, and 5 bases lay in between. CDR3 length: 13 residues. Germline V gene data show CDR1 as SGHRS and CDR2 as YFSETQ.

This clonotype was counted at least ten times. This sequence joins TRBV27 and TRBJ1-1; D not certain. The germline V gene has CDR1 MNHEY and CDR2 SMNVEV (reference sequence). Between the trimmed V and J ends, which lost 8 bases and 4 bases, there was a span of 14 bases. The CDR3 sequence is 13 residues long. The CDR3, as DNA: TGTGCCAGCTGCTCCATGGCGGTCACTGAAGCTTTCTTT. Translated, it gives CASCSMAVTEAFF.

In its sample, this clonotype was seen many times. The rearrangement joins TRBV20-1 to TRBJ2-1, with D possibly being TRBD2 (6 bases). Trimming shortened V by 0 bases and J by 7 bases, and 13 bases separated the two germline ends. Germline V gene data show CDR1 as DFQATT and CDR2 as SNEGSKA (reference sequence). This CDR3 has 14 amino acids. The CDR3 DNA sequence: TGCAGTGCTAGAGACTGGACTACACGGAATGAGCAGTTCTTC. Its protein product is CSARDWTTRNEQFF.

This clonotype was counted many times. This rearrangement joins TRBV2 to TRBJ1-5, with D uncertain. V was clipped by 4 bases and J by 5 bases, with 9 bases between them. There are 13 residues in the CDR3. Looked up from germline, CDR1 is SNHLY and CDR2 is FYNNEI. For the CDR3, the DNA is TGTGCCAGCAGTGTGGTCTCCGATCAGCCCCAGCATTTT. Its protein is CASSVVSDQPQHF.

There are many counts of this clonotype. The V gene is TRBV6-6, the J gene TRBJ2-3; no definite D call. There are 12 residues in the CDR3. The germline V gene has CDR1 MNHNY and CDR2 SVGAGI (reference sequence). V was trimmed by 6 bases and J by 6 bases, leaving 10 bases between them. CDR3 bases: TGTGCCAGCAGCCATAGAGCCGATACGCAGTATTTT. Protein product: CASSHRADTQYF.

V is TRBV7-2 and J is TRBJ2-5; D is uncertain. This CDR3 has 14 amino acids. CDR1 and CDR2 (germline): SGHTA, FQGNSA. The ends were cut back, 0 bases at V and 1 base at J, with 6 bases in the middle. CDR3 DNA sequence: TGTGCCAGCAGCTTAGCTGGATTCCAAGAGACCCAGTACTTC. Protein sequence: CASSLAGFQETQYF.

This clonotype was observed at least ten times. This rearrangement joins TRBV4-3 to TRBJ1-6; D uncertain. Deletions cut 1 base from V and 6 bases from J, with 13 bases between. CDR3 length: 16 amino acids. Germline V CDR1 and CDR2: LGHNA, YSLEER. The CDR3 DNA reads TGCGCCAGCAGCCAAGGGGTCCAGGTAGTTAATTCACCCCTCCACTTT. Encoded protein: CASSQGVQVVNSPLHF.

The table lists this clonotype with a few counts. The rearrangement joins TRBV6-2 or TRBV6-3 to TRBJ2-7, with a possible D match to TRBD1 (6 bases). V was trimmed by 2 bases and J by 3 bases, leaving 20 bases between them. The germline CDR1 and CDR2 sequences are MNHEY and SVGEGT. This CDR3 is 17 amino acids long. CDR3 sequence reads: CASSYGGQESRNYEQYF. The CDR3 region has the DNA TGTGCCAGCAGTTACGGGGGACAAGAGAGTCGGAACTACGAGCAGTACTTC.

This clonotype was counted at least ten times. The chain couples TRBV14 to TRBJ1-6; no clear D. Germline V gives CDR1 SGHDN, CDR2 FVKESK. With 0 bases removed from V and 7 bases from J, the gap between germline ends came to 10 bases. This CDR3 is built from 15 residues. The CDR3 coding sequence is TGTGCCAGCAGCCAAGAAACCCTGGCAAATTCACCCCTCCACTTT. This codes for CASSQETLANSPLHF.

This clonotype was counted ten times or more. The chain joins TRBV27 to TRBJ1-5; no definite D call. The CDR3 is 13 residues long. Between the trimmed V and J ends, which lost 5 bases and 6 bases, there was a span of 11 bases. Germline V CDR1 and CDR2: MNHEY, SMNVEV (reference sequence). CDR3 bases: TGTGCCAGCAGTCTCAATCCTAGTCAGCCCCAGCATTTT. Its protein product is CASSLNPSQPQHF.

This clonotype was detected many times. V and J are TRBV12-3 or TRBV12-4 and TRBJ1-2; the D gene is possibly TRBD1 (5 bases). V shed 7 bases and J shed 8 bases, with 17 bases lying between them. This CDR3 region has 13 residues. The CDR3 protein is CASTLDNPWGYTF. CDR3 DNA sequence: TGTGCCAGCACCCTGGACAACCCGTGGGGCTACACCTTC.

This clonotype was recorded a few times. This chain joins TRBV7-3 and TRBJ1-3, with D uncertain. CDR3 length: 15 residues. In germline, CDR1 is SGHTA, CDR2 FQGTGA. V was cut by 5 bases and J by 0 bases, with 11 bases left in between. The CDR3 bases are TGTGCCAGCAGCCCTCAAGTCCCCTCTGGAAACACCATATATTTT. Its protein is CASSPQVPSGNTIYF. The entire variable domain, with the rest obtained from reference TRBV7-3 and TRBJ1-3, is as follows: GAGVSQTPSNKVTEKGKYVELRCDPISGHTALYWYRQSLGQGPEFLIYFQGTGAADDSGLPNDRFFAVRPEGSVSTLKIQRTERGDSAVYLCASSPQVPSGNTIYFGEGSWLTVV.

This clonotype was recorded at least ten times. The V call is TRBV20-1, the J call TRBJ2-5; D gene unclear. The CDR3 has 13 residues. Looked up from germline, CDR1 is DFQATT and CDR2 is SNEGSKA (reference sequence). V shed 3 bases and J shed 5 bases, with 13 bases lying between them. DNA of the CDR3: TGCAGTGCTAGTGGCTACCTGGGGGAGACCCAGTACTTC. Its protein product is CSASGYLGETQYF.

Many counts were recorded for this clonotype. The chain joins TRBV20-1 to TRBJ2-7; D gene unclear. Germline-derived CDR1 and CDR2 are DFQATT and SNEGSKA (reference sequence). The length of the CDR3 is 13 residues. The germline V and J ends were trimmed by 4 bases and 5 bases, with 15 bases remaining between them. CDR3: CSANTAPRNEQYF. CDR3 nucleotides: TGCAGTGCTAATACTGCCCCTAGGAACGAGCAGTACTTC.

This clonotype was recorded many times. The CDR3 region has the DNA TGCAGTGCTAGCTTTGATCCAACCGGGACAGGGCAGTTCTTC. This sequence encodes CSASFDPTGTGQFF. V and J are TRBV20-1 and TRBJ2-1, with 8 bases aligning to TRBD1. Germline loops: CDR1 DFQATT, CDR2 SNEGSKA (reference sequence). The CDR3 contains 14 residues. The V segment lost 3 bases and the J segment 12 bases; nucleotides outside the gene matches: 13.

There are many counts of this clonotype. The rearrangement links TRBV7-8 to TRBJ1-5; D not certain. The ends were cut back, 5 bases at V and 0 bases at J, with 8 bases in the middle. The germline V gene encodes CDR1 SGHVS and CDR2 FQNEAQ. This CDR3 region has 14 residues. CDR3 sequence (DNA): TGTGCCAGCAGCGAGGAGTATAGCAATCAGCCCCAGCATTTT. Translating it yields CASSEEYSNQPQHF. The variable domain in full, completed from reference TRBV7-8 and TRBJ1-5, reads GAGVSQSPRYKVAKRGQDVALRCDPISGHVSLFWYQQALGQGPEFLTYFQNEAQLDKSGLPSDRFFAERPEGSVSTLKIQRTQQEDSAVYLCASSEEYSNQPQHFGDGTRLSIL.

There are many counts of this clonotype. This chain joins TRBV20-1 and TRBJ2-5; 7 bases align to TRBD1. Germline V CDR1 and CDR2: DFQATT, SNEGSKA (reference sequence). This CDR3 has 11 amino acids. The V segment lost 4 bases and the J segment 4 bases; nucleotides outside the gene matches: 0. In nucleotides, the CDR3 is TGCAGTGCTAACAGGGGAGAGACCCAGTACTTC. Its protein is CSANRGETQYF.

This clonotype was counted ten times or more. V usage is TRBV20-1 and J usage is TRBJ1-6; a weak D match, TRBD1 (6 bases). V was pared by 6 bases and J by 9 bases, with 15 bases between. The CDR3 spans 13 residues. Germline CDR1 reads DFQATT; CDR2 reads SNEGSKA (reference sequence). The CDR3 DNA is TGCAGTGCGCCGGGACACTCAGGTTCACCCCTCCACTTT. Its protein product is CSAPGHSGSPLHF.